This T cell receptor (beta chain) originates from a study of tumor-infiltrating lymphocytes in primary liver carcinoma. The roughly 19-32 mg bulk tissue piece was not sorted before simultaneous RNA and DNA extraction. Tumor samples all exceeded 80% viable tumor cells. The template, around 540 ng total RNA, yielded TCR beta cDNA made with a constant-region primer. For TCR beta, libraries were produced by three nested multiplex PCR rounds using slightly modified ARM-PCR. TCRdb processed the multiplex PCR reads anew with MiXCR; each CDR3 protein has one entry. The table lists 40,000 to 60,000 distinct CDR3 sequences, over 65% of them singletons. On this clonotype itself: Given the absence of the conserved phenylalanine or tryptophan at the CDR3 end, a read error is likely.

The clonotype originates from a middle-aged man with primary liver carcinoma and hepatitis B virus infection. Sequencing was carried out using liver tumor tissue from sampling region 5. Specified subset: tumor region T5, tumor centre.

The CDR3 loop is CASCLRSPYEQYS. CDR3 in DNA: TGTGCCAGCTGCCTAAGATCGCCCTACGAGCAGTACTCC. The V gene is TRBV11-1, the J gene TRBJ2-7; unclear D gene. Trimming shortened V by 8 bases and J by 2 bases, and 13 bases separated the two germline ends. Germline CDR1 is SGHAT and CDR2 is FQDESV (reference sequence). The CDR3 sequence is 13 residues long.